Each of the 32 T cell receptor beta chains below was sequenced from the same sample in a study of cytomegalovirus exposure and HLA in healthy donors. The primer mix had 60 Vbeta and 13 Jbeta primers. Generated by immunoSEQ multiplex PCR, the TCRdb table keeps only in-frame clones and is missing some. This sample's table reports approximately 200,000 clones. Sequences were obtained from PBMCs. These TCRs come from a boy younger than 18 in good health and CMV-seronegative.

The chain joins TRBV15 to TRBJ1-5; the D gene is possibly TRBD1 (5 bases). Trimming pared 0 bases from V and 7 bases from J, leaving 16 bases between. CDR3 length: 16 amino acids. Germline CDR1 and CDR2: LNHNV and YYDKDF (reference sequence). The CDR3 loop reads CATSRDRLQGKQPQHF. CDR3 DNA sequence: TGTGCCACCAGCAGAGATCGGCTGCAGGGAAAGCAGCCCCAGCATTTT.

The chain employs TRBV7-9 and TRBJ2-2; no definite D call. CDR1 SEHNR and CDR2 FQNEAQ come from the germline V gene (reference sequence). V was clipped by 5 bases and J by 6 bases, with 10 bases between them. This CDR3 has 13 amino acids. The CDR3 DNA follows: TGTGCCAGCAGCCCGGTGGTAGCCGGGGAGCTGTTTTTT. It translates to CASSPVVAGELFF. The whole variable domain, remainder taken from reference TRBV7-9 and TRBJ2-2, is DTGVSQNPRHKITKRGQNVTFRCDPISEHNRLYWYRQTLGQGPEFLTYFQNEAQLEKSRLLSDRFSAERPKGSFSTLEIQRTEQGDSAMYLCASSPVVAGELFFGEGSRLTVL.

The genes are TRBV27 and TRBJ2-5; 8 bases fit TRBD1. The CDR3 is 16 amino acids. Germline assignment: CDR1 MNHEY and CDR2 SMNVEV (reference sequence). After removal of 4 bases from V and 2 bases from J, the junction contained 9 bases not matched to a gene. The CDR3 DNA is TGTGCCAGCAGTTCATATGGGACAGGTCTACAAGAGACCCAGTACTTC. Amino acids: CASSSYGTGLQETQYF.

The V and J genes are TRBV27 and TRBJ1-2; no definite D call. Germline-derived CDR1 and CDR2 are MNHEY and SMNVEV (reference sequence). The ends were cut back, 7 bases at V and 4 bases at J, with 19 bases in the middle. CDR3 length equals 15 residues. In DNA, the CDR3 is TGTGCCAGCAACTCCCGAGCAGGACTGTTCTATGGCTACACCTTC. Amino acids: CASNSRAGLFYGYTF.

As concerns this clone: Other DNA sequences within the sample encode an identical CDR3. The chain recombines TRBV5-1 with TRBJ2-5, with unresolved D. The DNA matches TRBJ2-7 better at its end, which makes the J call doubtful. Germline V gives CDR1 SGHRS, CDR2 YFSETQ. The CDR3 is 11 residues long. The CDR3 protein is CASSLGGEQYF. The CDR3 bases are TGCGCCAGCAGCTTGGGAGGCGAGCAGTACTTC.

The genes are TRBV5-1 and TRBJ1-1, with D unresolved. Germline V CDR1 and CDR2: SGHRS, YFSETQ. There are 16 residues in the CDR3. Trimming left V 4 bases short and J 4 bases short, with 20 bases between. The DNA for the CDR3 is TGCGCCAGCAGCCAAGGGTGGTCTGGGAGTGGCACTGAAGCTTTCTTT. Protein product: CASSQGWSGSGTEAFF.

The rearrangement joins TRBV30 to TRBJ1-6; the D gene is possibly TRBD1 (6 bases). V dropped 2 bases and J dropped 6 bases, with 14 bases sitting between them. The germline gives CDR1 GTSNPN, CDR2 SVGIG (reference sequence). This CDR3 is built from 15 residues. CDR3 DNA sequence: TGTGCCTGGAGTCGACAGGCAAGAAGTAATTCACCCCTCCACTTT. Translation gives CAWSRQARSNSPLHF.

The V and J genes are TRBV2 and TRBJ1-5; D is uncertain. Germline CDR1 reads SNHLY; CDR2 reads FYNNEI. With 8 bases removed from V and 2 bases from J, the gap between germline ends came to 10 bases. This CDR3 spans 13 amino acids. CDR3 residues: CASGSRGNQPQHF. The CDR3 DNA reads TGTGCCAGCGGGAGTCGGGGCAATCAGCCCCAGCATTTT. Using reference TRBV2 and TRBJ1-5 for the parts outside the CDR3, the full variable domain is EPEVTQTPSHQVTQMGQEVILRCVPISNHLYFYWYRQILGQKVEFLVSFYNNEISEKSEIFDDQFSVERPDGSNFTLKIRSTKLEDSAMYFCASGSRGNQPQHFGDGTRLSIL.

The gene calls are TRBV5-4 and TRBJ2-3, with TRBD2 matching 11 bases. J gave up 9 bases and V 3 bases, and 12 bases lay outside the gene matches. Germline V gene lookup returns CDR1 SGHNT and CDR2 YYREEE (reference sequence). The CDR3 totals 16 residues. CDR3 protein: CASSSSTSGIFITQYF. The CDR3 DNA follows: TGTGCCAGCAGCTCCTCGACTAGCGGGATATTCATCACGCAGTATTTT.

Here the CDR3 reads CASSIRLGDTQYF. DNA for the CDR3: TGTGCCAGTAGTATCCGACTCGGTGATACGCAGTATTTT. J is TRBJ2-3 and V is TRBV19; D is unclear. The CDR3 runs 13 residues. From germline, CDR1 is LNHDA and CDR2 SQIVND (reference sequence). V was pared by 3 bases and J by 6 bases, with 10 bases between.

The rearrangement links TRBV6-1 to TRBJ2-3; 9 bases match TRBD2. The germline V gene encodes CDR1 MNHNS and CDR2 SASEGT. The CDR3 totals 16 residues. With V trimmed by 4 bases and J by 6 bases, 11 bases remained unmatched. For the CDR3, the DNA is TGTGCCAGCAGTGCCCGTCAAGCGGGGGGCCGGGATACGCAGTATTTT. Translation: CASSARQAGGRDTQYF.

The chain employs TRBV2 and TRBJ1-4, with 10 nucleotides matching TRBD1. There are 14 residues in the CDR3. Losses at the gene ends were 6 bases for V and 5 bases for J; bases not matched to a gene: 3. CDR1 and CDR2 (germline): SNHLY, FYNNEI. The CDR3 is CASRLDRGNEKLFF. The CDR3 DNA reads as TGTGCCAGCAGGCTGGACAGGGGGAATGAAAAACTGTTTTTT.

The chain couples TRBV5-8 to TRBJ2-5; TRBD2 agrees at 10 bases. Germline lookup yields CDR1 SGHTS and CDR2 YDEGEE. Trimming took 4 bases from V and 2 from J; bases not matched to a gene: 5. The CDR3 contains 15 residues. CDR3 sequence reads: CASSPTLAGQETQYF. For the CDR3, the DNA is TGTGCCAGCAGCCCAACACTAGCGGGGCAAGAGACCCAGTACTTC. The full variable domain, rest sourced from reference TRBV5-8 and TRBJ2-5, is EAGVTQSPTHLIKTRGQQATLRCSPISGHTSVYWYQQALGLGLQFLLWYDEGEERNRGNFPPRFSGRQFPNYSSELNVNALELEDSALYLCASSPTLAGQETQYFGPGTRLLVL.

This chain joins TRBV19 and TRBJ2-1, with D possibly TRBD2 on 5 matching bases. Germline-derived CDR1 and CDR2 are LNHDA and SQIVND (reference sequence). The CDR3 loop spans 16 amino acids. Trimming pared 0 bases from V and 8 bases from J, leaving 17 bases between. CDR3 nucleotide sequence: TGTGCCAGTAGTATAGAAGGAGGTAGGGTGTCGGATGAGCAGTTCTTC. Translated, it gives CASSIEGGRVSDEQFF.

The rearrangement uses TRBV5-1 and TRBJ2-7, with D possibly TRBD1 on 5 matching bases. V was clipped by 4 bases and J by 3 bases, with 14 bases between them. This CDR3 spans 14 amino acids. Germline V lookup: CDR1 SGHRS, CDR2 YFSETQ. The CDR3 DNA is TGCGCCAGCAGCAGCACCGGAGACAGCTACGAGCAGTACTTC. It is translated as CASSSTGDSYEQYF.

The chain couples TRBV15 to TRBJ2-5, with D tentatively TRBD2 (6 bases). The germline CDR1 and CDR2 sequences are LNHNV and YYDKDF (reference sequence). V lost 2 bases and J 1 base, leaving 11 bases between the germline ends. The CDR3 consists of 15 residues. CDR3 sequence reads: CATSRTDGGQETQYF. DNA of the CDR3: TGTGCCACCAGCAGAACGGACGGGGGCCAAGAGACCCAGTACTTC.

The CDR3 sequence is CATSRDQWTDNEQFF. In DNA, the CDR3 is TGTGCCACCAGCAGAGATCAATGGACAGACAATGAGCAGTTCTTC. This chain joins TRBV15 and TRBJ2-1, with a weak D call TRBD1 (6 bases). This CDR3 is built from 15 residues. V was clipped by 0 bases and J by 5 bases, with 11 bases between them. Germline loops: CDR1 LNHNV, CDR2 YYDKDF (reference sequence).

The chain recombines TRBV15 with TRBJ2-5; the D is unclear. The CDR3 loop spans 14 amino acids. Trimming shortened V by 6 bases and J by 5 bases, and 16 bases separated the two germline ends. The V gene's germline CDR1 is LNHNV and CDR2 YYDKDF (reference sequence). The DNA for the CDR3 is TGTGCCACCAGGCAAGCAGTGGAAGCGGAGACCCAGTACTTC. It translates to CATRQAVEAETQYF. Variable domain in full (rest from reference TRBV15 and TRBJ2-5): DAMVIQNPRYQVTQFGKPVTLSCSQTLNHNVMYWYQQKSSQAPKLLFHYYDKDFNNEADTPDNFQSRRPNTSFCFLDIRSPGLGDTAMYLCATRQAVEAETQYFGPGTRLLVL.

This chain connects TRBV6-1 to TRBJ2-3, with TRBD2 matching 8 bases. This CDR3 contains 18 residues. V lost 0 bases to trimming and J lost 2 bases; unmatched junction nucleotides: 10. The V gene's germline CDR1 is MNHNS and CDR2 SASEGT. The CDR3 protein is CASSEALWGGGFTDTQYF. The CDR3 region has the DNA TGTGCCAGCAGTGAAGCGCTTTGGGGCGGGGGGTTCACAGATACGCAGTATTTT.

V is TRBV7-9 and J is TRBJ1-5; the D gene is possibly TRBD1 (5 bases). This CDR3 contains 14 residues. V lost 5 bases and J 7 bases, leaving 15 bases between the germline ends. Germline CDR1 reads SEHNR; CDR2 reads FQNEAQ (reference sequence). The chain's CDR3 is CASSRGGDRQPQHF. The CDR3 DNA reads TGTGCCAGCAGCCGTGGGGGGGATAGGCAGCCCCAGCATTTT.

The chain has TRBV4-1 and TRBJ2-1; D remains ambiguous. The length of the CDR3 is 15 residues. Trimming took 2 bases from V and 4 from J, leaving 12 bases between them. The germline CDR1 and CDR2 sequences are MGHRA and YSYEKL. CDR3 amino acids: CASSQPLSRYNEQFF. CDR3 DNA sequence: TGCGCCAGCAGCCAACCACTCTCCCGATACAATGAGCAGTTCTTC.

The chain is built from TRBV19 and TRBJ1-1; D unresolved. This CDR3 is 14 amino acids long. V lost 5 bases, J lost 0 bases, and 10 bases lay in between. The germline V gene encodes CDR1 LNHDA and CDR2 SQIVND (reference sequence). The CDR3 coding sequence is TGTGCCAGTAGTCAGGCCATCGTGAACACTGAAGCTTTCTTT. Translating gives CASSQAIVNTEAFF. The full variable domain, its missing parts supplied by reference TRBV19 and TRBJ1-1, is DGGITQSPKYLFRKEGQNVTLSCEQNLNHDAMYWYRQDPGQGLRLIYYSQIVNDFQKGDIAEGYSVSREKKESFPLTVTSAQKNPTAFYLCASSQAIVNTEAFFGQGTRLTVV.

V and J are TRBV6-5 and TRBJ1-4; no clear D. The CDR3 is 15 amino acids. Germline loops: CDR1 MNHEY, CDR2 SVGAGI. V lost 2 bases and J 0 bases, leaving 7 bases between the germline ends. The CDR3 nucleotides read TGTGCCAGCAGTTACGGGCCTGCAACTAATGAAAAACTGTTTTTT. Encoded protein: CASSYGPATNEKLFF.

The chain joins TRBV27 to TRBJ2-1; D remains unclear. This CDR3 is built from 12 residues. V was clipped by 3 bases and J by 10 bases, with 10 bases between them. The germline V gene encodes CDR1 MNHEY and CDR2 SMNVEV (reference sequence). The CDR3 DNA reads as TGTGCCAGCAGTTTCGGCGACACAGAGCAGTTCTTC. It specifies CASSFGDTEQFF.

The chain recombines TRBV18 with TRBJ2-7; TRBD1 agrees at 9 bases. The CDR3 length is 15 residues. The V gene's germline CDR1 is KGHSH and CDR2 LQKENI. V lost 2 bases to trimming and J lost 5 bases; unmatched junction nucleotides: 7. The DNA of the CDR3 is TGTGCCAGCTCACCAACAGGGGGCATTCCCCACGAGCAGTACTTC. Amino acid sequence: CASSPTGGIPHEQYF.

The gene calls are TRBV27 and TRBJ2-3; D gene ambiguous. The CDR3 runs 14 residues. CDR1 and CDR2 from the germline V gene are MNHEY and SMNVEV (reference sequence). Trimming pared 5 bases from V and 6 bases from J, leaving 15 bases between. The CDR3 DNA reads as TGTGCCAGCAGTAGCACAACCCAGGTGGATACGCAGTATTTT. This gives the protein CASSSTTQVDTQYF.

The rearrangement uses TRBV4-1 and TRBJ2-7; D not certain. Germline V lookup: CDR1 MGHRA, CDR2 YSYEKL. CDR3 length equals 15 residues. Trimming stripped 4 bases from V and 7 bases from J, with 20 bases between. This chain's CDR3 is CASSPDPVGPREQYF. The CDR3 nucleotides are TGCGCCAGCAGCCCCGATCCAGTGGGCCCTCGGGAGCAGTACTTC.

To note about this clone: This specimen includes other DNA sequences encoding the same CDR3. V is TRBV6-5 and J is TRBJ2-3; D might be TRBD1 (5 bases). Trimming left V 6 bases short and J 3 bases short, with 13 bases between. The CDR3 runs 14 residues. CDR1 is MNHEY and CDR2 is SVGAGI in the germline V gene. The CDR3 nucleotides read TGTGCCAGCAGCCCGTCGACAGCTACAGATACGCAGTATTTT. It specifies CASSPSTATDTQYF.

CDR3 loop: CASSKDRGRLNTEAFF. CDR3 sequence (DNA): TGTGCCAGCAGTAAGGACAGGGGGCGCTTGAACACTGAAGCTTTCTTT. The J gene is TRBJ1-1, the V gene TRBV2, with 11 bases fitting TRBD1. This CDR3 has 16 residues. Losses at the gene ends were 5 bases for V and 0 bases for J; bases not matched to a gene: 5. Germline-derived CDR1 and CDR2 are SNHLY and FYNNEI.

Remarks on this clone: This CDR3 is missing its conserved last phenylalanine or tryptophan, likely due to a read error. V usage is TRBV7-9 and J usage is TRBJ1-1; D is undetermined. V gave up 5 bases and J gave up 7 bases, with 14 bases separating them. CDR3 length: 13 amino acids. Germline values: CDR1 SEHNR, CDR2 FQNEAQ (reference sequence). The CDR3 is CASSPIVRLEAFL. In DNA form, the CDR3 reads TGTGCCAGCAGCCCAATCGTCAGACTTGAAGCTTTCCTT.

This rearrangement joins TRBV12-5 to TRBJ2-1; the match to TRBD2 covers 8 bases. The trim removed 0 bases at V and 0 bases at J, leaving 16 bases unmatched. Germline loops: CDR1 LGHNT, CDR2 FRNRAP. The CDR3 consists of 21 residues. This CDR3 reads CASGLVRSRGVPRSSYNEQFF. The CDR3 DNA sequence: TGTGCTAGTGGTTTGGTAAGGTCGCGGGGGGTCCCGCGGTCCTCCTACAATGAGCAGTTCTTC.

The chain links TRBV6-5 to TRBJ2-2, with D maybe TRBD1 (6 bases). Trimming removed 5 bases from V and 4 bases from J, with 14 bases in between. This CDR3 comprises 15 residues. In germline, CDR1 is MNHEY, CDR2 SVGAGI. As DNA, the CDR3 is TGTGCCAGCAGTCACACAGGGTCGGGCACCGGGGAGCTGTTTTTT. This translates into CASSHTGSGTGELFF.